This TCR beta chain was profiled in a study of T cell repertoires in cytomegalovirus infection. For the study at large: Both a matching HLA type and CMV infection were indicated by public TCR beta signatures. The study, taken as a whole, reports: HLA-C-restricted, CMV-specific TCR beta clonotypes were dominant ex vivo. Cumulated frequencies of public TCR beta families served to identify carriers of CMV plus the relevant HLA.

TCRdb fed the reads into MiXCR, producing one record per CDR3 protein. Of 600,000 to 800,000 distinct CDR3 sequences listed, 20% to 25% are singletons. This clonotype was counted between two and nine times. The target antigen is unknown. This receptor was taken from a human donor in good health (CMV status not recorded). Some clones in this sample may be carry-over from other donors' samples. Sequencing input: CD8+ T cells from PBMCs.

CDR3: CSAGPSGTYLEGGYTF. CDR3 nucleotides: TGCAGTGCTGGCCCTTCCGGGACGTACCTCGAGGGTGGCTACACCTTC. This sequence joins TRBV20-1 and TRBJ1-2; the D gene is possibly TRBD1 (5 bases). Germline V CDR1 and CDR2: DFQATT, SNEGSKA (reference sequence). The CDR3 is made up of 16 amino acids. Trimming removed 5 bases at V and 7 bases at J, with 26 bases between.